Listed below are T cell receptor beta chains from one sample, sequenced in a study of blood T cell repertoires in COVID-19. Only in-frame clones appear in the TCRdb table, and some are missing; sequencing was by immunoSEQ multiplex PCR. The data contain approximately 93,000 clones, 55% to 75% of them seen just once; the ten biggest clones take up approximately 15%. Material: peripheral blood. The origin of the receptors is a woman aged 80 or over with acute or convalescent COVID-19. The CDR3 runs from the conserved cysteine through the conserved F or W. D genes are given only for firm matches. Not all rows give a size; the values are once, few, many and, for expanded clones, a class.

v_gene	j_gene	d_gene	abundance	CDR3nt	CDR3aa
TRBV7-3	TRBJ1-1	-	-	TGTGCCAGCAGCTTAACAGGGGAAGAAGCTTTCTTT	CASSLTGEEAFF
TRBV4-1	TRBJ1-4	-	-	TGCGCCAGCAGCCCAACAGGGATTAATGAAAAACTGTTTTTT	CASSPTGINEKLFF
TRBV5-5	TRBJ2-1	-	-	TGTGCCAGCAGCTCAGAGGAAAGGACAGACATCAATGAGCAGTTCTTC	CASSSEERTDINEQFF
TRBV19	TRBJ1-1	TRBD1	-	TGTGCCAGTAGTATAAGGGGCCCCCGACAGGGCACTGAAGCTTTCTTT	CASSIRGPRQGTEAFF
TRBV7-9	TRBJ1-3	-	once	TGTGCCAGCAGCTTCATAACGAGCTCTGGAAACACCATATATTTT	CASSFITSSGNTIYF
TRBV4-1	TRBJ2-3	TRBD2	-	TGCGCCAGCAGCTTAGCGGGGGGAACACAATCAGATACGCAGTATTTT	CASSLAGGTQSDTQYF
TRBV10-3	TRBJ2-5	-	-	TGTGCCACCCAGAGGGAAGAGACCCAGTACTTC	CATQREETQYF
TRBV18	TRBJ2-2	-	-	TGTGCCAGCTCACCACCGAGTCTACCCACCGGGGAGCTGTTTTTT	CASSPPSLPTGELFF
TRBV27	TRBJ2-2	-	-	TGTGCCAGCAGTACGGGAGTTCACGGGGAGCTGTTTTTT	CASSTGVHGELFF
TRBV7-9	TRBJ1-2	-	few	TGTGCCAGCAGCTTATGGGGGACTCCAGGGAACTATGGCTACACCTTC	CASSLWGTPGNYGYTF
TRBV5-1	TRBJ1-4	TRBD1	-	TGCGCCAGCAGCTTAACCGGGACAGGGAATGAAAAACTGTTTTTT	CASSLTGTGNEKLFF
TRBV25-1	TRBJ1-2	-	few	TGTGCCAGCAGTGAATTTGGGGGGAACTATGGCTACACCTTC	CASSEFGGNYGYTF
TRBV5-1	TRBJ2-7	TRBD2	few	TGCGCCAGCAGCACCTTCCCTAGCGGGGGGTTGTCCTACGAGCAGTACTTC	CASSTFPSGGLSYEQYF
TRBV5-4	TRBJ1-2	-	-	TGTGCCAGCAGCTTGTTTGGACAGAGGTATGGCTACACCTTC	CASSLFGQRYGYTF
TRBV9	TRBJ1-1	TRBD1	few	TGTGCCAGCAGCGTACAGGGGGGCACTGAAGCTTTCTTT	CASSVQGGTEAFF
TRBV18	TRBJ1-2	-	-	TGTGCCAGCTCACCACCGGGCGGGGATGGCTACACCTTC	CASSPPGGDGYTF
TRBV6-2/TRBV6-3	TRBJ1-1	TRBD1	few	TGTGCCAGCAGTAATCCGGGACAGGGGCGGTTTGAAGCTTTCTTT	CASSNPGQGRFEAFF
TRBV19	TRBJ1-5	-	few	TGTGCCAGCTCGAATTGGGGGGGGGACAGCAATCAGCCCCAGCATTTT	CASSNWGGDSNQPQHF
TRBV30	TRBJ1-3	-	many	TGTGCCTGCCGGACAGTGAAAAACACCATATATTTT	CACRTVKNTIYF
TRBV3-1/TRBV3-2	TRBJ2-4	-	-	TGTGCCAGCAGCCCCCGTCCCCCTGCTCTCGCGTTAGCCAAAAACATTCAGTACTTC	CASSPRPPALALAKNIQYF
TRBV7-9	TRBJ1-1	-	few	TGTGCCAGCAGCTTTCTTTTGAACACTGAAGCTTTCTTT	CASSFLLNTEAFF
TRBV28	TRBJ2-3	TRBD1	-	TGTGCCAGCAGCACCTATGGACAGGGGCAGGCAGATACGCAGTATTTT	CASSTYGQGQADTQYF
TRBV10-3	TRBJ1-4	TRBD1	few	TGTGCCATCGCCTCGGGGACAGGGGGCGGCAGGCTGTTTTTT	CAIASGTGGGRLFF
TRBV6-5	TRBJ1-6	-	-	TGTGCCAGCAGTTACAACGGGGGAGCAGGGTCACCCCTCCACTTT	CASSYNGGAGSPLHF
TRBV12-3/TRBV12-4	TRBJ2-1	-	-	TGTGCCAGCAGTTTATATGGCTCTGAGCAGTTCTTC	CASSLYGSEQFF
TRBV4-3	TRBJ1-1	-	-	TGCGCCAGCAGCCAACAATCAACTGGGGGGGACACTGAAGCTTTCTTT	CASSQQSTGGDTEAFF
TRBV2	TRBJ2-3	TRBD1	-	TGTGCCAGCAGTGAACTGGGACAGGGTGCATATACGCAGTATTTT	CASSELGQGAYTQYF
TRBV7-6	TRBJ1-2	TRBD1	-	TGTGCCAGCAGCCCAAACCCAGGGGGCGAAAACTATGGCTACACCTTC	CASSPNPGGENYGYTF
TRBV6-5	TRBJ1-2	TRBD1	once	TGTGCCATCGAGCCCTCGACAGGGCTCGGGGGCTACACCTTC	CAIEPSTGLGGYTF
TRBV6-2/TRBV6-3	TRBJ2-3	TRBD2	-	TGTGCCAGCAGTTGGATCCTAGCGGGGGGGCCCACAGATACGCAGTATTTT	CASSWILAGGPTDTQYF